Following are 22 T cell receptor beta chains from one sample sequenced in a study of T cell changes during pregnancy in multiple sclerosis. The assay was immunoSEQ multiplex PCR, and TCRdb's table has in-frame clones only and misses some. This sample has 85,000 to 90,000 clones, with 94% found just once. This specimen consisted of peripheral blood, obtained after pregnancy. The receptors here all came from a female donor in good health, enrolled as a control in a pregnancy study.

This clone was observed a handful of times. This rearrangement joins TRBV2 to TRBJ1-4, with TRBD1 matching 9 bases. The CDR3 contains 14 residues. Looked up from germline, CDR1 is SNHLY and CDR2 is FYNNEI. The V and J ends lost 6 bases and 8 bases, in that order; junction bases with no gene match: 7. CDR3 loop: CASRGGTGREKLFF. DNA of the CDR3: TGTGCCAGCAGGGGGGGGACAGGGCGCGAAAAACTGTTTTTT.

V usage is TRBV28 and J usage is TRBJ2-5, with 10 bases identical to TRBD2. Germline-derived CDR1 and CDR2 are MDHEN and SYDVKM. The CDR3 consists of 17 residues. V was pared by 2 bases and J by 5 bases, with 11 bases of the junction left unmatched. DNA of the CDR3: TGTGCCAGCAGTTTACGAGCCAGCGGGAGGGCCCGGGAGACCCAGTACTTC. It codes for CASSLRASGRARETQYF.

The chain joins TRBV28 to TRBJ2-3; possible D gene TRBD1, 5 bases. The germline gives CDR1 MDHEN, CDR2 SYDVKM. V shed 3 bases and J shed 9 bases, with 16 bases lying between them. The CDR3 length is 14 residues. The CDR3 coding sequence is TGTGCCAGCAGTTTGAAGCACCCCACAGGAACGCAGTATTTT. It specifies CASSLKHPTGTQYF.

The rearrangement links TRBV4-1 to TRBJ2-1; 12 positions match TRBD1. The CDR3 extends over 16 amino acids. Losses at the gene ends were 5 bases for V and 9 bases for J; bases not matched to a gene: 11. Germline loops: CDR1 MGHRA, CDR2 YSYEKL. CDR3 in DNA: TGCGCCAGCAGCTCACCCGGGACAGGGGGCGGAGGTGAGCAGTTCTTC. Protein product: CASSSPGTGGGGEQFF.

The rearrangement uses TRBV5-6 and TRBJ2-5; D remains ambiguous. CDR1 is SGHDT, CDR2 YYEEEE, per germline. V lost 1 base and J 2 bases, leaving 12 bases between the germline ends. The CDR3 length is 15 residues. CDR3 nucleotide sequence: TGTGCCAGCAGCTTGTATCTGGCAGGTCAAGAGACCCAGTACTTC. Residues: CASSLYLAGQETQYF.

The CDR3 DNA sequence: TGTGCCAGCAGCCGGACACTTTATGGCTACACCTTC. It yields the protein CASSRTLYGYTF. The chain recombines TRBV28 with TRBJ1-2, with a weak D call TRBD1 (5 bases). V was trimmed by 6 bases and J by 5 bases, leaving 10 bases between them. Germline V gene data show CDR1 as MDHEN and CDR2 as SYDVKM. The CDR3 covers 12 residues.

The chain employs TRBV5-6 and TRBJ2-3; 8 bases fit TRBD1. Germline V gene data show CDR1 as SGHDT and CDR2 as YYEEEE. This CDR3 is built from 17 residues. J was trimmed by 2 bases and V by 4 bases; bases with no gene match: 12. The CDR3 loop is CASSNGGTGGFTDTQYF. The CDR3 DNA sequence: TGTGCCAGCAGCAACGGAGGTACAGGGGGGTTCACAGATACGCAGTATTTT.

The chain links TRBV19 to TRBJ2-1; perhaps TRBD1 as D (5 bases). The V gene lost 8 bases and the J gene lost 9 bases, with 11 bases spanning the gap. The CDR3 loop spans 11 amino acids. The germline V gene encodes CDR1 LNHDA and CDR2 SQIVND (reference sequence). DNA for the CDR3: TGTGCCAGTGGGGATAGGGGTGAGCAGTTCTTC. Translating it yields CASGDRGEQFF.

The chain links TRBV28 to TRBJ2-3; 11 nucleotides match TRBD2. Germline values: CDR1 MDHEN, CDR2 SYDVKM. After removal of 5 bases from V and 3 bases from J, the junction contained 16 bases not matched to a gene. The CDR3 is 19 amino acids. CDR3 in amino acids: CASSNSDGTSGIITDTQYF. CDR3 sequence (DNA): TGTGCCAGCAGTAATTCCGATGGGACTAGCGGAATTATTACAGATACGCAGTATTTT.

The chain joins TRBV20-1 to TRBJ1-5; no firm D call. Deletions cut 3 bases from V and 6 bases from J, with 6 bases between. The CDR3 extends over 11 amino acids. The germline V gene encodes CDR1 DFQATT and CDR2 SNEGSKA (reference sequence). CDR3 nucleotides: TGCAGTGCTAGGGTCGGTCAGCCCCAGCATTTT. This sequence encodes CSARVGQPQHF.

The genes are TRBV4-2 and TRBJ1-2; D unclear. CDR1 is LGHNA and CDR2 is YNFKEQ in the germline V gene. The CDR3 covers 16 residues. Trimming left V 3 bases short and J 5 bases short, with 19 bases between. The CDR3 is CASSQEDAGFNYGYTF. In DNA, the CDR3 is TGTGCCAGCAGCCAGGAGGACGCGGGGTTTAATTATGGCTACACCTTC.

This clone has just a few counts. The rearrangement joins TRBV11-3 to TRBJ2-2; TRBD2 aligns across 9 bases. The CDR3 totals 15 residues. CDR1 and CDR2 (germline): SGHNT, YENEEA. The trim removed 3 bases at V and 4 bases at J, leaving 3 bases unmatched. CDR3 protein: CASSLGAGGTGELFF. Here the CDR3 DNA reads TGTGCCAGCAGCTTGGGAGCGGGAGGCACCGGGGAGCTGTTTTTT.

Note on this clone: The junction and the germline gene differ at one end; a read error may be behind it. The rearrangement uses TRBV5-4 and TRBJ2-5; D is uncertain. This CDR3 comprises 9 residues. The germline V gene encodes CDR1 SGHNT and CDR2 YYREEE (reference sequence). As DNA, the CDR3 is TGTGCCAGCAGCTTCGGAGTGGACTTC. It codes for CASSFGVDF.

The CDR3 reads CASSPAGGNQETQYF. DNA of the CDR3: TGTGCCAGCAGTCCCGCGGGGGGGAACCAAGAGACCCAGTACTTC. This sequence joins TRBV28 and TRBJ2-5; TRBD2 matches at 9 bases. V trimming: 5 bases; J trimming: 0 bases; junction bases outside the gene matches: 4. Germline CDR1 and CDR2: MDHEN and SYDVKM. CDR3 size: 15 residues.

This chain uses TRBV6-1 with TRBJ2-7, with 10 bases that match TRBD1. Unmatched junction bases numbered 6, after V lost 2 bases and J lost 2 bases. From germline, CDR1 is MNHNS and CDR2 SASEGT. The CDR3 covers 16 residues. CDR3 sequence: CASSELFGTGAYEQYF. CDR3 bases: TGTGCCAGCAGTGAACTGTTTGGGACAGGGGCCTACGAGCAGTACTTC.

This sequence joins TRBV7-9 and TRBJ2-7; D may be TRBD1 (5 bases). Looked up from germline, CDR1 is SEHNR and CDR2 is FQNEAQ (reference sequence). Trimming shortened V by 2 bases and J by 5 bases, and 19 bases separated the two germline ends. The length of the CDR3 is 16 residues. CDR3 bases: TGTGCCAGCAGCTTATTCTTGGGGCGGCGAGGCCACGAGCAGTACTTC. It is translated as CASSLFLGRRGHEQYF.

V is TRBV21-1 and J is TRBJ2-7; the D call TRBD1 from the table was never checked on the DNA. TRBV21-1 is shown as a pseudogene. The CDR3 totals 17 residues. CDR3 coding DNA: TGTGCCAGCAGCAAGCAACGTCCAACAGGGCACTCCTACGAGCAGTACTTC. Protein product: CASSKQRPTGHSYEQYF.

J is TRBJ2-7 and V is TRBV30; D is unclear. The V end was cut by 3 bases, the J end by 2 bases, with 8 bases between. CDR1 and CDR2 from the germline V gene are GTSNPN and SVGIG (reference sequence). The CDR3 sequence is 12 residues long. CDR3 loop: CAWRAPTYEQYF. The CDR3 DNA sequence: TGTGCCTGGAGAGCCCCCACCTACGAGCAGTACTTC.

The chain employs TRBV28 and TRBJ2-2; tentative D call: TRBD2 (6 bases). Trimming shortened V by 5 bases and J by 1 base, and 11 bases separated the two germline ends. Germline CDR1 reads MDHEN; CDR2 reads SYDVKM. The CDR3 length is 15 residues. The CDR3 here is CASSLVAENTGELFF. The CDR3, as DNA: TGTGCCAGCAGTCTCGTAGCGGAGAACACCGGGGAGCTGTTTTTT.

The V gene is TRBV27, the J gene TRBJ2-2, with 11 positions matching TRBD2. CDR1 is MNHEY and CDR2 is SMNVEV in the germline V gene (reference sequence). CDR3 length: 15 amino acids. The ends lost 3 bases at V and 5 bases at J; junction bases unmatched: 2. Here the CDR3 reads CASSFSGRGTGELFF. In DNA, the CDR3 is TGTGCCAGCAGTTTTAGCGGGAGGGGGACCGGGGAGCTGTTTTTT.

The chain joins TRBV28 to TRBJ2-1; 10 nucleotides line up with TRBD2. V lost 6 bases and J lost 2; bases outside the gene matches: 13. Germline V gives CDR1 MDHEN, CDR2 SYDVKM. CDR3 length: 18 residues. In DNA, the CDR3 is TGTGCCAGCAGCACCACCCGTCGGACTAGCGGAGCCTACAATGAGCAGTTCTTC. This translates into CASSTTRRTSGAYNEQFF.

The genes are TRBV5-1 and TRBJ2-2; tentatively, D is TRBD1 (5 bases). The length of the CDR3 is 15 residues. CDR1 and CDR2 from the germline V gene are SGHRS and YFSETQ. The germline V and J ends were trimmed by 3 bases and 7 bases, with 16 bases remaining between them. The CDR3 nucleotides are TGCGCCAGCAGCTGGGGCCGACCTCAGGGCGGGGAGCTGTTTTTT. It specifies CASSWGRPQGGELFF.